One and the same sample provided the 14 T cell receptor beta chains below, sequenced in a study of identical twins. MiXCR, applied by TCRdb to the 5' RACE reads, yields one record per CDR3 protein. Of some 900,000 distinct CDR3 sequences in the sample, 9% to 15% were seen once. The same sample was also studied in work on yellow fever vaccine responses in identical twins.

The specimen was PBMCs. The receptor source for this set is a woman aged 18-29 years in good health.

This clonotype was counted between two and nine times. The genes are TRBV10-3 and TRBJ1-4; TRBD1 matches 10 bases. J lost 7 bases, V lost 3 bases, and 5 bases had no gene match. This CDR3 comprises 15 residues. Germline V gives CDR1 ENHRY, CDR2 SYGVKD. The chain's CDR3 is CAISDHGQGGEKLFF. CDR3 nucleotide sequence: TGTGCCATCAGTGACCACGGACAGGGGGGTGAAAAACTGTTTTTT.

This clonotype was counted only a few times. This rearrangement joins TRBV6-5 to TRBJ2-3, with D hard to call. The CDR3 length is 13 residues. CDR1 is MNHEY and CDR2 is SVGAGI in the germline V gene. V was cut by 4 bases and J by 6 bases, with 11 bases left in between. The CDR3 region has the DNA TGTGCCAGCAGTTGGGTCCTAGGGGATACGCAGTATTTT. It yields the protein CASSWVLGDTQYF.

This clonotype appeared many times. This chain links TRBV3-1 with TRBJ2-7, with 15 bases matching TRBD2. The CDR3 extends over 16 amino acids. Per germline, CDR1 LGHDT and CDR2 YNNKEL (reference sequence). Trimming removed 5 bases from V and 1 base from J; junction bases left unmatched: 3. The CDR3 spells CASSVGTSGRSYEQYF. In nucleotides, the CDR3 is TGTGCCAGCAGCGTCGGGACTAGCGGGAGGTCCTACGAGCAGTACTTC.

This clonotype was picked up a small number of times. CDR3 nucleotides: TGCAGTGCTAGGTTGGGCCTCCAGGGGGGGAGGGCCGCCTACAATGAGCAGTTCTTC. Amino acids: CSARLGLQGGRAAYNEQFF. The rearrangement joins TRBV20-1 to TRBJ2-1; TRBD1 or TRBD2 may be the D gene (7 bases each). Germline CDR1 and CDR2: DFQATT and SNEGSKA (reference sequence). CDR3 length: 19 amino acids. The V end was cut by 3 bases, the J end by 2 bases, with 26 bases between.

The chain is built from TRBV11-2 and TRBJ1-2; possible D gene TRBD1, 6 bases. The CDR3 sequence is 14 residues long. Trimming took 4 bases from V and 11 from J, leaving 20 bases between them. Looked up from germline, CDR1 is SGHAT and CDR2 is FQNNGV. This CDR3 is CASSYQGRSGGYTF. The DNA for the CDR3 is TGTGCCAGCAGCTACCAGGGGAGAAGTGGGGGGTACACCTTC.

This clonotype was seen a few times. The CDR3 protein is CSAPWGLNTEAFF. In nucleotides, the CDR3 is TGCAGTGCTCCTTGGGGATTGAACACTGAAGCTTTCTTT. The chain combines TRBV20-1 with TRBJ1-1; no reliable D call. The CDR3 covers 13 residues. The germline gives CDR1 DFQATT, CDR2 SNEGSKA (reference sequence). V lost 5 bases and J 0 bases, leaving 10 bases between the germline ends.

This clonotype was recorded many times. The chain has TRBV20-1 and TRBJ1-1, with 7 positions matching TRBD1. Trimming cost V 5 bases and J 11 bases; bases outside gene matches: 11. CDR3 length equals 12 residues. In germline, CDR1 is DFQATT, CDR2 SNEGSKA (reference sequence). The CDR3 region has the DNA TGCAGTGCTTTAACGGGACAGCTTGGGGCTTTCTTT. As protein: CSALTGQLGAFF.

The chain combines TRBV5-1 with TRBJ2-7, with unresolved D. This CDR3 has 14 amino acids. Germline V lookup: CDR1 SGHRS, CDR2 YFSETQ. Trimming cost V 3 bases and J 1 base, with 11 bases left between them. The CDR3 protein is CASSSRPASYEQYF. The CDR3, as DNA: TGCGCCAGCAGCTCGCGGCCAGCATCCTACGAGCAGTACTTC.

This clonotype was recorded a few times. The chain combines TRBV6-1 with TRBJ1-2; no clear D. The CDR3 is 13 residues long. The V end lost 6 bases, the J end lost 7 bases, and 15 bases lay between the germline ends. Germline V CDR1 and CDR2: MNHNS, SASEGT. CDR3 DNA: TGTGCCAGCAGCCGAACTAAGGATAGTGGCTACACCTTC. Its translation: CASSRTKDSGYTF.

V gene TRBV4-2 combines with J gene TRBJ2-3; D perhaps matches TRBD2 (7 bases). Germline CDR1 and CDR2: LGHNA and YNFKEQ. The ends were cut back, 0 bases at V and 3 bases at J, with 22 bases in the middle. This CDR3 has 19 residues. The CDR3 reads CASSQEGHLAETGTDTQYF. DNA of the CDR3: TGTGCCAGCAGCCAAGAGGGACACCTAGCGGAAACGGGGACAGATACGCAGTATTTT.

This clonotype was observed many times. The V gene is TRBV7-2, the J gene TRBJ2-3; D unclear. CDR1 is SGHTA and CDR2 is FQGNSA in the germline V gene. This CDR3 spans 13 amino acids. Trimming shortened V by 5 bases and J by 2 bases, and 8 bases separated the two germline ends. Here the CDR3 DNA reads TGTGCCAGCAGCGGACGGGCCACAGATACGCAGTATTTT. Residues: CASSGRATDTQYF.

The rearrangement uses TRBV20-1 and TRBJ2-2; D is perhaps TRBD2 (6 bases). Germline V gene sequence: CDR1 DFQATT, CDR2 SNEGSKA (reference sequence). Between the trimmed V and J ends, which lost 1 base and 1 base, there was a span of 10 bases. This CDR3 has 15 amino acids. The CDR3 DNA reads as TGCAGTGCTAGAGGGACTACCCGGAACACCGGGGAGCTGTTTTTT. Its translation: CSARGTTRNTGELFF.

The V gene is TRBV3-1, the J gene TRBJ1-2; D not resolved. CDR1 and CDR2 (germline): LGHDT, YNNKEL (reference sequence). V lost 0 bases and J 9 bases, leaving 8 bases between the germline ends. This CDR3 has 12 residues. CDR3 nucleotides: TGTGCCAGCAGCCAAGAGGGTTCAAGCTACACCTTC. Translation: CASSQEGSSYTF.

This clonotype was found a few times. CDR3 nucleotide sequence: TGTGCCAGCAGTGAATCGACAGGGGGAGACACAGATACGCAGTATTTT. Its translation: CASSESTGGDTDTQYF. V gene TRBV2 combines with J gene TRBJ2-3; 9 nucleotides line up with TRBD1. The CDR3 loop spans 16 amino acids. CDR1 is SNHLY, CDR2 FYNNEI, per germline. V lost 2 bases and J lost 2; bases outside the gene matches: 5.